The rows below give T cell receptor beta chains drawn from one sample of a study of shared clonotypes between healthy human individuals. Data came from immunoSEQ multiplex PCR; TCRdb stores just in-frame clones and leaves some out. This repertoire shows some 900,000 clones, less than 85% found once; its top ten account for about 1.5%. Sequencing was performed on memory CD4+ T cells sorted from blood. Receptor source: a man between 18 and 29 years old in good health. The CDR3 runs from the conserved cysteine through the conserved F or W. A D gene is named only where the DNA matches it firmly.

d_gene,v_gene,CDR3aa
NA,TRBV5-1,CASSLNFQGLDSPLHF
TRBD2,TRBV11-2,CASRKLAGGPTGELFF
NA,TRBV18,CASSPGQPNQPQHF
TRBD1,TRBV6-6,CASSFQTGGVQPQHF
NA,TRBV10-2,CASSVTQMNTEAFF
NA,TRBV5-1,CASREGFQETQYF
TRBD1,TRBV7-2,CASSRPGTGVREQYF
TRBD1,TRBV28,CASSPDRGPNQPQHF
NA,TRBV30,CAWSRTVNSPLHF
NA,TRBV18,CASSPQEGDYGYTF
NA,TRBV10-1,CASSRTPGRSTEAFF
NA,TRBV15,CATSGPGDQPQHF
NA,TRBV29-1,CSVVNVNEQYF
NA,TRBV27,CASSSLARSYNEQFF
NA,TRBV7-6,CASSLTGGGQETQYF
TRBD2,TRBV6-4,CASSDEASGHNEQFF
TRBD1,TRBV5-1,CASSPAGQVQETQYF
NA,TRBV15,CATRKIPSYGYTF
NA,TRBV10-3,CAISEPTEYNEKLFF
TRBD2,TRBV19,CASSPSLADRNQFF
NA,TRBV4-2,CASSQRASESPLHF
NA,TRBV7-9,CASSPGGGPLTEAFF
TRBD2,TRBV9,CASSSRTGGNTQYF
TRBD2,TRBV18,CASSPPAGGQETQYF
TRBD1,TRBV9,CASSEDRGQADTQYF
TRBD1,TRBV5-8,CASSLAPDRGGIGNTIYF
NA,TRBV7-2,CASSLAFGTSSPLHF
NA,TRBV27,CASSPLGEANTEAFF
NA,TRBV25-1,CASSVLYEQYF
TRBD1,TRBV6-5,CASSPGQGYSKAFF
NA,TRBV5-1,CASSFQGNSGANVLTF
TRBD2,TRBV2,CASSVTSGIGETQYF
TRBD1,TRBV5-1,CASSTVTGHYGYTF
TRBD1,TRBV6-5,CASSRPGQGASEQYF
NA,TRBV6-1,CASSSDWGNYGYTF
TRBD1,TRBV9,CASSVAGGGGSPLHF
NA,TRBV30,CAWKGQGSSSGANVLTF
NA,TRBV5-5,CASSLQGKETQYF
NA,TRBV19,CASSVTGTGYGYTF
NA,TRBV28,CASSLQTPGRSTGELFF
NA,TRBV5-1,CASSLVQETQYF